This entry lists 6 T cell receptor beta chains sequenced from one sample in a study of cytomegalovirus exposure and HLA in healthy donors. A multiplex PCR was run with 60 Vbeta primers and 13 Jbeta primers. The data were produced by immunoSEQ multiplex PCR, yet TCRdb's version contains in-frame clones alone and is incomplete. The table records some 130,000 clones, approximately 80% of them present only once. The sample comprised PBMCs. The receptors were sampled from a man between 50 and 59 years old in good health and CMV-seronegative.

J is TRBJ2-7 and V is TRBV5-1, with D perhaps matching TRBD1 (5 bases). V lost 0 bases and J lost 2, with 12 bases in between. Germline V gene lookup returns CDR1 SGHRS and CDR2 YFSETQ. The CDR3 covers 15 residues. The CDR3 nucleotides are TGCGCCAGCAGCTTGGCCCAGGGTCCAACCTACGAGCAGTACTTC. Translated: CASSLAQGPTYEQYF.

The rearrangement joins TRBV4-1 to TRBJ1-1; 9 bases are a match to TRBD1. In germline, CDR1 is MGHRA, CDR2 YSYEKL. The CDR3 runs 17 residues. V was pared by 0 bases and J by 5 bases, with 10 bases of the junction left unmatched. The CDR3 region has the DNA TGCGCCAGCAGCCAAGATAAAATCGGGACAGGGTTTACTGAAGCTTTCTTT. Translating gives CASSQDKIGTGFTEAFF.

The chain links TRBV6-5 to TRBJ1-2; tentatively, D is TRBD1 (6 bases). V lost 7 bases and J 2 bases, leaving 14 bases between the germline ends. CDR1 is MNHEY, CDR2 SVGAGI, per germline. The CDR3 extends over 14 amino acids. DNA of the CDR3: TGTGCCAGCAACCCATATAGGGGGAACTATGGCTACACCTTC. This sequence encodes CASNPYRGNYGYTF.

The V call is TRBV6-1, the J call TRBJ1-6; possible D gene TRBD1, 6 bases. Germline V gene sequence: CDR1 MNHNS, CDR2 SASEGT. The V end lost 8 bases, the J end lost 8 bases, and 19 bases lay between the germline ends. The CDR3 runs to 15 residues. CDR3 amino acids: CASVQGTGIDSPLHF. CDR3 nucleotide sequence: TGTGCCAGCGTACAGGGAACAGGGATCGATTCACCCCTCCACTTT.

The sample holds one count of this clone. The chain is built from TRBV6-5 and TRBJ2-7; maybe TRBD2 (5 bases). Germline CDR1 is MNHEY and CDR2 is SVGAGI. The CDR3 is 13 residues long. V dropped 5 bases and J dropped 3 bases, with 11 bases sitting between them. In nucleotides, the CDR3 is TGTGCCAGCAGTACTCGGGATAGCTACGAGCAGTACTTC. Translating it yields CASSTRDSYEQYF.

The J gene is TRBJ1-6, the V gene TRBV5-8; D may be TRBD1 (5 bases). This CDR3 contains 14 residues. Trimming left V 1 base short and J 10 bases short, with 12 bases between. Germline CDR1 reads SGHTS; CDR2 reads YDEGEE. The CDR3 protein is CASSLLGGGSPLHF. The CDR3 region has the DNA TGTGCCAGCAGCTTGCTCGGGGGAGGCTCACCCCTCCACTTT.